This TCR beta chain derives from a study of blood T cell repertoires in COVID-19. Study details: There were acute and convalescent COVID-19 samples, and they came from the United States, Italy and Spain. T cells, B-cell-depleted T cells, or PBMCs provided the cDNA or gDNA that served as material.

The CDR3 runs to 12 residues. Germline V gene lookup returns CDR1 SGHDT and CDR2 YYEEEE. Deletions cut 4 bases from V and 7 bases from J, with 11 bases between. Original processing methods: Counts of nucleated cells, estimated from reference gene primer amplification, were obtained. TCRdb keeps only in-frame clones here, not all; method: immunoSEQ multiplex PCR. From that table come the V and J calls and clone size; the DNA was used to work out D and trimming. Among 300,000 or so clones listed, 83% were seen once. V gene TRBV5-6 combines with J gene TRBJ2-5; the D gene is possibly TRBD2 (7 bases). What was sequenced was peripheral blood. The clonotype was recovered from a woman between 50 and 59 years old with acute or convalescent COVID-19. The CDR3 here is CASSRGGGTQYF. The CDR3 DNA reads as TGTGCCAGCAGCAGAGGGGGGGGGACCCAGTACTTC.